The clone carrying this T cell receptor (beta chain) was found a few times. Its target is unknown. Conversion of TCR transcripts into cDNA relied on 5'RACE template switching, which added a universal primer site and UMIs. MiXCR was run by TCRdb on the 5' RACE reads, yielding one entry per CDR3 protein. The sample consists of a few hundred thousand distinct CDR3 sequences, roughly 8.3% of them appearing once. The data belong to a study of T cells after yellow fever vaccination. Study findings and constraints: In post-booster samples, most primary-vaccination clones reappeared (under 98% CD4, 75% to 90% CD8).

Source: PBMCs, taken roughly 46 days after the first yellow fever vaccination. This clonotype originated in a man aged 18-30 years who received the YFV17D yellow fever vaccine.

DNA of the CDR3: TGCGCCAGCAGCGACCGGACAGGGGGCACCGGGGAGCTGTTTTTT. Translating gives CASSDRTGGTGELFF. The chain joins TRBV5-1 to TRBJ2-2, with 10 nucleotides matching TRBD1. J was trimmed by 4 bases and V by 4 bases; bases with no gene match: 4. Looked up from germline, CDR1 is SGHRS and CDR2 is YFSETQ. CDR3 size: 15 residues.